One and the same sample provided the 20 T cell receptor beta chains below, sequenced in a study of T-cell memory formation after mild COVID-19. TCRdb re-called the 5' RACE reads through MiXCR, storing one row per CDR3 protein. The sample yields under 250,000 distinct CDR3 sequences, approximately 30% seen once. Specimen: PBMCs or a T cell subset sorted from them (not recorded which). These receptors originate from an adult woman who had mild COVID-19 (a few samples of this study predate the infection). Cell type and time point are not known.

This clonotype was seen at least ten times. The chain has TRBV4-1 and TRBJ2-5; a weak D match, TRBD1 (6 bases). The CDR3 has 16 residues. V lost 6 bases, J lost 1 base, and 18 bases lay in between. Germline V lookup: CDR1 MGHRA, CDR2 YSYEKL. The CDR3 coding sequence is TGCGCCAGCAGTTTCAATTTCCGGGACACCCAAGAGACCCAGTACTTC. Its translation: CASSFNFRDTQETQYF.

The gene calls are TRBV12-3 or TRBV12-4 and TRBJ1-3; 9 bases are a match to TRBD1. This CDR3 region has 14 residues. Unmatched junction bases numbered 5, after V lost 7 bases and J lost 4 bases. The CDR3 DNA reads as TGTGCCAGCAACCAGGGACAGGGAGGAAACACCATATATTTT. This codes for CASNQGQGGNTIYF.

This clonotype was recorded only once. CDR3 loop: CASSQVIDNEQFF. The CDR3 DNA reads as TGTGCCAGCAGCCAAGTGATCGACAATGAGCAGTTCTTC. This chain connects TRBV3-1 to TRBJ2-1; D not certain. The length of the CDR3 is 13 residues. Per the germline V gene, CDR1 is LGHDT and CDR2 is YNNKEL (reference sequence). V was pared by 1 base and J by 5 bases, with 6 bases between.

This clonotype was observed a handful of times. The chain is built from TRBV5-1 and TRBJ1-2; D is ambiguous. The V end lost 0 bases, the J end lost 0 bases, and 9 bases lay between the germline ends. The CDR3 totals 15 residues. Germline lookup yields CDR1 SGHRS and CDR2 YFSETQ. CDR3 protein: CASSLDGLTNYGYTF. The DNA for the CDR3 is TGCGCCAGCAGCTTGGACGGGCTGACTAACTATGGCTACACCTTC.

This clonotype appeared a few times. The rearrangement links TRBV5-1 to TRBJ2-7; 8 bases align to TRBD1. The CDR3 contains 16 residues. V was clipped by 4 bases and J by 0 bases; unmatched bases: 9. Per the germline V gene, CDR1 is SGHRS and CDR2 is YFSETQ. CDR3 sequence (DNA): TGCGCCAGCAGCACGGTGCTAGGACAGGGCTCCTACGAGCAGTACTTC. It is translated as CASSTVLGQGSYEQYF.

This clonotype was picked up a small number of times. The chain employs TRBV7-2 and TRBJ2-5; D is perhaps TRBD1 (6 bases). V gave up 4 bases and J gave up 7 bases, with 22 bases separating them. Per the germline V gene, CDR1 is SGHTA and CDR2 is FQGNSA. There are 16 residues in the CDR3. CDR3 sequence reads: CASSSVKRTVRGTQYF. CDR3 sequence (DNA): TGTGCCAGCAGCTCTGTTAAACGGACAGTAAGAGGGACCCAGTACTTC.

The chain uses TRBV18 and TRBJ2-5; maybe TRBD1 (5 bases). V dropped 3 bases and J dropped 1 base, with 9 bases sitting between them. The CDR3 has 14 amino acids. Germline V gives CDR1 KGHSH, CDR2 LQKENI. Here the CDR3 reads CASSPRQTQETQYF. DNA of the CDR3: TGTGCCAGCTCACCCCGACAGACCCAAGAGACCCAGTACTTC.

The chain uses TRBV4-3 and TRBJ1-4, with TRBD1 matching over 7 bases. Trimming took 1 base from V and 9 from J; bases not matched to a gene: 8. The CDR3 loop spans 15 amino acids. Germline V gene sequence: CDR1 LGHNA, CDR2 YSLEER. The CDR3 region has the DNA TGCGCCAGCAGCCAAGGTCATAAGGGGGCGAAAAAACTGTTTTTT. Translated, it gives CASSQGHKGAKKLFF.

The chain joins TRBV6-5 to TRBJ2-5; tentative D call: TRBD2 (5 bases). Germline CDR1 is MNHEY and CDR2 is SVGAGI. The CDR3 extends over 17 amino acids. V was pared by 6 bases and J by 4 bases, with 24 bases between. CDR3 sequence reads: CASSALSGRVKGETQYF. The CDR3 nucleotides are TGTGCCAGCAGCGCCCTAAGTGGGCGGGTAAAGGGAGAGACCCAGTACTTC.

This clonotype has only a few counts. V is TRBV7-7 and J is TRBJ2-1; unclear D gene. The CDR3 spans 15 residues. Trimming took 5 bases from V and 3 from J, leaving 14 bases between them. CDR1 is SSHAT and CDR2 is FNYEAQ in the germline V gene (reference sequence). In DNA, the CDR3 is TGTGCCAGCAGCCTAGGACCGCCGAGCTACAATGAGCAGTTCTTC. It is translated as CASSLGPPSYNEQFF.

This sequence joins TRBV7-6 and TRBJ1-6; D is unresolved. The CDR3 loop spans 15 amino acids. V was trimmed by 0 bases and J by 10 bases, leaving 13 bases between them. Germline CDR1 reads SGHVS; CDR2 reads FNYEAQ. CDR3 DNA sequence: TGTGCCAGCAGCTTAGCCACGGGAGTTCGGTCACCCCTCCACTTT. Protein product: CASSLATGVRSPLHF.

This clonotype was seen more than once but under ten times. The V call is TRBV5-1, the J call TRBJ2-5; D unresolved. V dropped 1 base and J dropped 3 bases, with 13 bases sitting between them. Germline V gene data show CDR1 as SGHRS and CDR2 as YFSETQ. The CDR3 runs to 15 residues. Here the CDR3 reads CASSLWVGSEETQYF. The CDR3 nucleotides are TGCGCCAGCAGCTTGTGGGTAGGATCGGAAGAGACCCAGTACTTC.

V usage is TRBV20-1 and J usage is TRBJ2-3; no definite D call. Trimming pared 3 bases from V and 0 bases from J, leaving 16 bases between. Per germline, CDR1 DFQATT and CDR2 SNEGSKA (reference sequence). CDR3 length equals 16 residues. CDR3 bases: TGCAGTGCTAGCCACCTCTCGACGGCAAGCACAGATACGCAGTATTTT. It encodes CSASHLSTASTDTQYF.

The genes are TRBV4-2 and TRBJ1-1; D is uncertain. The CDR3 is 14 amino acids. V was shortened by 3 bases and J by 1 base, with 9 bases between the two germline ends. CDR1 and CDR2 (germline): LGHNA, YNFKEQ. Here the CDR3 DNA reads TGTGCCAGCAGCCAGCCGGTGGCGAACACTGAAGCTTTCTTT. This translates into CASSQPVANTEAFF.

In this sample, this clonotype turned up a few times. The chain couples TRBV20-1 to TRBJ2-7; a weak D match, TRBD2 (6 bases). V shed 3 bases and J shed 2 bases, with 11 bases lying between them. Germline CDR1 DFQATT, CDR2 SNEGSKA (reference sequence). The CDR3 runs 13 residues. CDR3 sequence (DNA): TGCAGTGCTAGGGGCCGGGGGACCTACGAGCAGTACTTC. The encoded protein is CSARGRGTYEQYF.

The V and J genes are TRBV12-3 or TRBV12-4 and TRBJ1-5; possible D gene TRBD1, 6 bases. CDR3 length: 18 residues. V was clipped by 5 bases and J by 0 bases, with 20 bases between them. For the CDR3, the DNA is TGTGCCAGCAGTCCCGGACAGATACTTTTAAATAGCAATCAGCCCCAGCATTTT. This gives the protein CASSPGQILLNSNQPQHF.

This chain uses TRBV25-1 with TRBJ1-1; D possibly corresponds to TRBD1 (6 bases). The CDR3 consists of 14 residues. Germline V lookup: CDR1 MGHDK, CDR2 SYGVNS. Trimming pared 6 bases from V and 4 bases from J, leaving 15 bases between. The CDR3 sequence is CASSGQITGTEAFF. CDR3 bases: TGTGCCAGCAGCGGACAGATTACGGGCACTGAAGCTTTCTTT.

This clonotype was observed a few times. The V and J genes are TRBV29-1 and TRBJ2-7; D gene unclear. The germline CDR1 and CDR2 sequences are SQVTM and ANQGSEA. V lost 4 bases and J lost 6, with 7 bases in between. This CDR3 contains 10 residues. The CDR3 loop reads CSVVMSEQYF. The CDR3 DNA follows: TGCAGCGTTGTAATGTCCGAGCAGTACTTC.

CDR3 in DNA: TGTGCCAGCAGCTTAGGCTACAGGGAGACCCAGTACTTC. This gives the protein CASSLGYRETQYF. This chain joins TRBV7-7 and TRBJ2-5; TRBD1 is a possible D gene (5 bases). Germline V gene data show CDR1 as SSHAT and CDR2 as FNYEAQ (reference sequence). Trimming took off 1 base at V and 5 bases at J, with 8 bases between the two ends. This CDR3 is 13 amino acids long.

This clonotype was seen more than once but under ten times. The chain has TRBV12-3 or TRBV12-4 and TRBJ2-5; 9 bases map to TRBD2. V trimming: 3 bases; J trimming: 4 bases; junction bases outside the gene matches: 9. The CDR3 loop spans 16 amino acids. The CDR3 nucleotides are TGTGCCAGCAGTTTCTGGGGTAGCGGGGGAAGAGAGACCCAGTACTTC. It translates to CASSFWGSGGRETQYF.